These 18 T cell receptor beta chains were all obtained from the same sample, sequenced in a study of shared clonotypes between healthy human individuals (TCRdb year 2020). Library construction relied on the immunoSEQ multiplex PCR assay. Sourced from immuneACCESS, this table was stored by TCRdb with only in-frame sequences that have V and J called. A share of the clones is absent; for the studies checked, an unresolved V gene accounts for under half, and the remainder has no known explanation. Counted in this sample were roughly 2.6 million clones; 85% to 95% of them appeared once. The ten biggest clones cover under 0.15% of the sample. The sequencing sample was made of naive CD4+ T cells sorted from blood. The sample's cell subset or site label is to be understood as: CD45RA+ positively selected. The receptors derive from a man younger than 30 in good health.

This clone was observed once. At the DNA level, this CDR3 is encoded by other sequences in the same sample as well. The chain links TRBV2 to TRBJ1-2; possibly TRBD1 for D (5 bases). The V end was cut by 3 bases, the J end by 5 bases, with 10 bases between. Germline V gene sequence: CDR1 SNHLY, CDR2 FYNNEI. CDR3 length equals 13 residues. CDR3 residues: CASSEGGTYGYTF. CDR3 DNA: TGTGCCAGCAGTGAGGGGGGGACTTATGGCTACACCTTC.

CDR3 DNA: TGTGCCAGCAGTGCCTCAGACAGGGCCACAACTAATGAAAAACTGTTTTTT. Translating gives CASSASDRATTNEKLFF. The genes are TRBV25-1 and TRBJ1-4; 7 bases align to TRBD1. Trimming took 4 bases from V and 0 from J; bases not matched to a gene: 8. Germline lookup yields CDR1 MGHDK and CDR2 SYGVNS. This CDR3 contains 17 residues.

The chain links TRBV4-3 to TRBJ2-7; D is uncertain. This CDR3 is built from 15 residues. Germline V gene data show CDR1 as LGHNA and CDR2 as YSLEER. V was clipped by 0 bases and J by 2 bases, with 11 bases between them. CDR3 sequence (DNA): TGCGCCAGCAGCCAAGACGTTCAGTCCGCCTACGAGCAGTACTTC. It specifies CASSQDVQSAYEQYF.

The chain carries TRBV7-2 and TRBJ2-7; D gene uncertain. The CDR3 spans 16 residues. Germline CDR1 SGHTA, CDR2 FQGNSA. Trimming pared 1 base from V and 2 bases from J, leaving 15 bases between. CDR3 amino acids: CASSLGVSQETYEQYF. The CDR3 coding sequence is TGTGCCAGCAGCTTAGGAGTTTCCCAGGAAACCTACGAGCAGTACTTC.

J is TRBJ2-5 and V is TRBV2; the D gene is possibly TRBD1 (6 bases). There are 14 residues in the CDR3. V lost 10 bases and J 1 base, leaving 16 bases between the germline ends. CDR1 is SNHLY and CDR2 is FYNNEI in the germline V gene. The CDR3: CAIRDTQIQETQYF. The CDR3 DNA reads as TGTGCCATCCGGGACACCCAAATCCAAGAGACCCAGTACTTC.

This chain uses TRBV4-1 with TRBJ1-4; no definite D call. CDR1 is MGHRA, CDR2 YSYEKL, per germline. V was cut by 7 bases and J by 0 bases, with 24 bases left in between. The CDR3 spans 19 residues. DNA of the CDR3: TGCGCCAGCACGCCCCGACACGGGCCACCCGCTGCAACTAATGAAAAACTGTTTTTT. Residues: CASTPRHGPPAATNEKLFF.

The CDR3 sequence: CASSLGQVSNQPQHF. DNA of the CDR3: TGTGCCAGCAGTTTGGGGCAGGTTAGCAATCAGCCCCAGCATTTT. V and J are TRBV28 and TRBJ1-5; the D gene is possibly TRBD1 (5 bases). CDR3 length equals 15 residues. Germline V gives CDR1 MDHEN, CDR2 SYDVKM. Trimming took 3 bases from V and 0 from J, leaving 9 bases between them.

This clone was seen a single time. This rearrangement joins TRBV29-1 to TRBJ2-3; D could derive from TRBD1 or TRBD2 (5 bases each). V lost 6 bases, J lost 5 bases, and 21 bases lay in between. Germline CDR1 SQVTM, CDR2 ANQGSEA. The CDR3 loop spans 15 amino acids. CDR3 coding DNA: TGCAGCGTAGACCCGGGCGCCCTGAGGGGAGATACGCAGTATTTT. Protein sequence: CSVDPGALRGDTQYF.

This rearrangement joins TRBV10-2 to TRBJ2-1; the D gene could be TRBD1 or TRBD2 (5 bases each). CDR1 and CDR2 from the germline V gene are WSHSY and SAAADI. V lost 8 bases and J 5 bases, leaving 16 bases between the germline ends. The CDR3 runs to 14 residues. The CDR3 loop is CASRGGSFDNEQFF. The CDR3 coding sequence is TGCGCCAGCCGTGGGGGAAGTTTTGACAATGAGCAGTTCTTC.

The chain links TRBV9 to TRBJ1-2; TRBD1 aligns across 9 bases. The junction had 6 bases not matched to a gene; V was cut back by 4 bases and J by 8 bases. This CDR3 is built from 13 residues. Germline CDR1 and CDR2: SGDLS and YYNGEE. CDR3 protein: CASSQGTGSGYTF. DNA of the CDR3: TGTGCCAGCAGCCAGGGGACAGGGAGCGGCTACACCTTC.

V gene TRBV28 combines with J gene TRBJ1-1; no clear D gene. This CDR3 is built from 16 residues. V was shortened by 5 bases and J by 4 bases, with 20 bases between the two germline ends. Germline-derived CDR1 and CDR2 are MDHEN and SYDVKM. Written as DNA, the CDR3 is TGTGCCAGCAGTCTATCCGCGGGATGGGGTCCCACTGAAGCTTTCTTT. Translation: CASSLSAGWGPTEAFF.

J is TRBJ2-2 and V is TRBV18; TRBD1 aligns across 8 bases. V lost 4 bases, J lost 4 bases, and 2 bases stayed unmatched. Germline V gives CDR1 KGHSH, CDR2 LQKENI. There are 14 residues in the CDR3. The CDR3 reads CASSRQGTTGELFF. CDR3 bases: TGTGCCAGCTCACGACAGGGGACCACCGGGGAGCTGTTTTTT.

The rearrangement joins TRBV4-3 to TRBJ2-1; TRBD2 matches at 9 bases. The trim removed 2 bases at V and 8 bases at J, leaving 10 bases unmatched. This CDR3 has 16 amino acids. CDR1 is LGHNA and CDR2 is YSLEER in the germline V gene. The chain's CDR3 is CASSQQGLAGEDEQFF. The CDR3 DNA follows: TGCGCCAGCAGCCAACAGGGCTTAGCGGGAGAGGATGAGCAGTTCTTC.

The chain combines TRBV14 with TRBJ1-2; 8 bases fit TRBD1. Trimming at V came to 4 bases and at J to 7 bases, leaving 5 bases not matched to a gene. The CDR3 runs 13 residues. The germline V gene encodes CDR1 SGHDN and CDR2 FVKESK. CDR3 region: CASSRGQVGGYTF. The DNA for the CDR3 is TGTGCCAGCAGCCGGGGACAGGTTGGTGGCTACACCTTC.

The V gene is TRBV4-1, the J gene TRBJ2-5; D gene uncertain. CDR1 is MGHRA and CDR2 is YSYEKL in the germline V gene. Trimming took 1 base from V and 6 from J, leaving 9 bases between them. This CDR3 spans 13 amino acids. CDR3 loop: CASSQVPVQTQYF. The CDR3 region has the DNA TGCGCCAGCAGCCAAGTCCCCGTCCAGACCCAGTACTTC.

This chain joins TRBV6-5 and TRBJ1-1; D remains unclear. The CDR3 length is 11 residues. Germline assignment: CDR1 MNHEY and CDR2 SVGAGI. The germline V and J ends were trimmed by 8 bases and 1 base, with 5 bases remaining between them. DNA for the CDR3: TGTGCCAGCGTGAGGAACACTGAAGCTTTCTTT. Encoded protein: CASVRNTEAFF.

A few counts support this clone. Additional DNA sequences in this sample encode the identical CDR3. The rearrangement links TRBV9 to TRBJ2-3, with 15 nucleotides matching TRBD2. Trimming cost V 0 bases and J 1 base; bases outside gene matches: 3. Germline CDR1 SGDLS, CDR2 YYNGEE. The CDR3 is made up of 18 amino acids. CDR3: CASSVGTSGGAGTDTQYF. The CDR3 DNA is TGTGCCAGCAGCGTAGGGACTAGCGGGGGGGCCGGCACAGATACGCAGTATTTT.

The CDR3 DNA sequence: TGTGCCAGCAGCTTAGTTAATACGGGTGAAAAACTGTTTTTT. Translating gives CASSLVNTGEKLFF. The J gene is TRBJ1-4, the V gene TRBV7-9; D not resolved. Germline V gene lookup returns CDR1 SEHNR and CDR2 FQNEAQ (reference sequence). This CDR3 has 14 amino acids. With 1 base removed from V and 7 bases from J, the gap between germline ends came to 10 bases.